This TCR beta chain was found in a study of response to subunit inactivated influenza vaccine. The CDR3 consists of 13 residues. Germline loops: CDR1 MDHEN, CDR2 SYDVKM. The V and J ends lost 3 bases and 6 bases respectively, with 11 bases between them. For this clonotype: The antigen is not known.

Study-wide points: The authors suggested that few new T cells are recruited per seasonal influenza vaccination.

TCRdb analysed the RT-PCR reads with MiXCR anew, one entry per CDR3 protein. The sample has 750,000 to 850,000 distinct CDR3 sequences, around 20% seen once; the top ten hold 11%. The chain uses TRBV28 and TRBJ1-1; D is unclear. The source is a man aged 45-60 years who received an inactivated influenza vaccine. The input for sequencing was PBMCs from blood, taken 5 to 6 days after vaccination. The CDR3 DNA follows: TGTGCCAGCAGTTTCTACAATAACGCTGAAGCTTTCTTT. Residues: CASSFYNNAEAFF.